These 32 T cell receptor beta chains share one sample of origin, sequenced in a study of cytomegalovirus exposure and HLA in healthy donors. 60 Vbeta and 13 Jbeta primers were used in PCR. Produced via immunoSEQ multiplex PCR; TCRdb's table is partial and in-frame only. The table lists about 100,000 clones, around 84% of them singletons. Sequencing used PBMCs. The source is a young woman in good health and CMV-seronegative.

This chain connects TRBV7-2 to TRBJ2-7; D perhaps matches TRBD2 (5 bases). With 2 bases removed from V and 3 bases from J, the gap between germline ends came to 14 bases. Germline V gives CDR1 SGHTA, CDR2 FQGNSA. This CDR3 is 15 amino acids long. The CDR3 is CASSLPPSSYYEQYF. The DNA of the CDR3 is TGTGCCAGCAGCTTACCCCCATCTAGCTACTACGAGCAGTACTTC.

The genes are TRBV7-6 and TRBJ2-6; D gene unclear. CDR1 SGHVS and CDR2 FNYEAQ come from the germline V gene. This CDR3 has 13 residues. V was cut by 4 bases and J by 3 bases, with 4 bases left in between. The CDR3: CASSWLGANVLTF. The CDR3 nucleotides read TGTGCCAGCAGCTGGCTTGGGGCCAACGTCCTGACTTTC.

The chain has TRBV6-5 and TRBJ1-6; D might be TRBD1 (6 bases). The germline gives CDR1 MNHEY, CDR2 SVGAGI. V was clipped by 7 bases and J by 9 bases, with 19 bases between them. The CDR3 is 15 residues long. CDR3: CASKSSEGGASPLHF. DNA of the CDR3: TGTGCCAGCAAATCGTCCGAGGGGGGGGCTTCACCCCTCCACTTT.

The chain has TRBV13 and TRBJ2-5, with 8 nucleotides matching TRBD2. CDR1 PRHDT and CDR2 FYEKMQ come from the germline V gene (reference sequence). The CDR3 is made up of 17 amino acids. The V gene end was trimmed by 5 bases and the J gene end by 1 base; junction bases not matched to a gene: 12. This CDR3 is CASSLREGNWAQETQYF. CDR3 bases: TGTGCCAGCAGCCTCCGGGAGGGTAACTGGGCCCAAGAGACCCAGTACTTC. Variable domain in full (rest from reference TRBV13 and TRBJ2-5): AAGVIQSPRHLIKEKRETATLKCYPIPRHDTVYWYQQGPGQDPQFLISFYEKMQSDKGSIPDRFSAQQFSDYHSELNMSSLELGDSALYFCASSLREGNWAQETQYFGPGTRLLVL.

The count of this clone is one. The rearrangement links TRBV6-1 to TRBJ2-7, with 7 bases that match TRBD1. Germline V gives CDR1 MNHNS, CDR2 SASEGT. V was clipped by 5 bases and J by 3 bases; unmatched bases: 7. The CDR3 has 14 amino acids. CDR3 nucleotide sequence: TGTGCCAGCAGTTCCAGACAGGGTAACTACGAGCAGTACTTC. This encodes CASSSRQGNYEQYF.

The rearrangement uses TRBV6-4 and TRBJ2-5; TRBD1 matches 7 bases. CDR1 is MRHNA and CDR2 is SNTAGT in the germline V gene. Germline trimming cut 9 bases from V and 5 bases from J; bases unmatched to any gene: 6. The CDR3 consists of 12 residues. The CDR3 is CARVTGRETQYF. The CDR3 region has the DNA TGTGCCAGAGTGACAGGGCGGGAGACCCAGTACTTC.

This chain connects TRBV11-2 to TRBJ1-2; D is possibly TRBD1 (6 bases). The V gene lost 8 bases and the J gene lost 3 bases, with 25 bases spanning the gap. The CDR3 covers 17 residues. Per germline, CDR1 SGHAT and CDR2 FQNNGV. CDR3 nucleotides: TGTGCCAGCCGTAGACTTAGGGGGTCTGGGGGAGACTATGGCTACACCTTC. Its protein is CASRRLRGSGGDYGYTF.

In regard to this clone: The missing conserved phenylalanine or tryptophan at the end of this CDR3 makes a read error likely. The J gene is TRBJ1-2, the V gene TRBV29-1, with D possibly TRBD1 on 6 matching bases. Trimming stripped 7 bases from V and 7 bases from J, with 13 bases between. Germline lookup yields CDR1 SQVTM and CDR2 ANQGSEA. The CDR3 loop spans 11 amino acids. The CDR3 protein is CSAGQFGGYTL. In DNA form, the CDR3 reads TGCAGCGCCGGACAGTTCGGTGGCTACACCCTC.

This chain connects TRBV6-4 to TRBJ2-5; 10 bases fit TRBD1. Trimming cost V 4 bases and J 2 bases; bases outside gene matches: 4. Germline V gene data show CDR1 as MRHNA and CDR2 as SNTAGT. CDR3 size: 15 residues. The CDR3 sequence: CASSAGQGDQETQYF. The CDR3 region has the DNA TGTGCCAGCAGTGCCGGACAGGGGGATCAAGAGACCCAGTACTTC.

The chain employs TRBV7-2 and TRBJ2-3; 12 positions agree with TRBD2. CDR3 length: 16 residues. Germline V lookup: CDR1 SGHTA, CDR2 FQGNSA. The ends lost 0 bases at V and 4 bases at J; junction bases unmatched: 2. The CDR3 DNA follows: TGTGCCAGCAGCTTAGCGCCTAGCGGGGGGGCAGATACGCAGTATTTT. Its protein product is CASSLAPSGGADTQYF.

This clone appeared a single time. CDR3 in amino acids: CASRGTGYDNGPSPLHF. The CDR3 DNA sequence: TGTGCCAGCAGGGGGACAGGGTACGATAACGGGCCTTCACCCCTCCACTTT. The chain couples TRBV28 to TRBJ1-6; 9 bases match TRBD1. Germline values: CDR1 MDHEN, CDR2 SYDVKM. The J segment lost 9 bases and the V segment lost 6 bases, leaving 15 bases of the junction unmatched. The CDR3 covers 17 residues.

The CDR3 DNA is TGCGCCAGCAGGGGAATACGGCCGAGCGGGAGGACGTACAATGAGCAGTTCTTC. Its translation is CASRGIRPSGRTYNEQFF. The J gene is TRBJ2-1, the V gene TRBV5-1; 9 bases align to TRBD2. From germline, CDR1 is SGHRS and CDR2 YFSETQ. CDR3 size: 18 residues. V trimming: 5 bases; J trimming: 4 bases; junction bases outside the gene matches: 16.

The V call is TRBV7-2, the J call TRBJ2-3; possible D gene TRBD1, 6 bases. V lost 4 bases and J lost 0, with 11 bases in between. This CDR3 has 15 residues. The germline V gene has CDR1 SGHTA and CDR2 FQGNSA. CDR3 bases: TGTGCCAGCAGCTCACAGGGCGGGAGCACAGATACGCAGTATTTT. It translates to CASSSQGGSTDTQYF.

This chain links TRBV19 with TRBJ2-3, with 9 nucleotides matching TRBD2. The CDR3 loop spans 15 amino acids. CDR1 and CDR2 from the germline V gene are LNHDA and SQIVND (reference sequence). Losses at the gene ends were 4 bases for V and 0 bases for J; bases not matched to a gene: 2. DNA of the CDR3: TGTGCCAGTAGTACTAGCGGGGAAAGCACAGATACGCAGTATTTT. As protein: CASSTSGESTDTQYF.

The genes are TRBV5-6 and TRBJ2-7; 8 bases map to TRBD1. In germline, CDR1 is SGHDT, CDR2 YYEEEE. The CDR3 contains 14 residues. With V trimmed by 6 bases and J by 3 bases, 8 bases remained unmatched. As DNA, the CDR3 is TGTGCCAGCAACTACCGGGACAGGCACTACGAGCAGTACTTC. Translation: CASNYRDRHYEQYF.

The CDR3 bases are TGTGCCAGCAGCCCAAAGGGGGGGGAAGGGATCGAGGATGGCTACACCTTC. It yields the protein CASSPKGGEGIEDGYTF. J is TRBJ1-2 and V is TRBV7-3, with D maybe TRBD1 (6 bases). Between the trimmed V and J ends, which lost 5 bases and 6 bases, there was a span of 25 bases. The CDR3 runs to 17 residues. In germline, CDR1 is SGHTA, CDR2 FQGTGA.

The CDR3 here is CASSQDLGGRQYF. As DNA, the CDR3 is TGTGCCAGCAGCCAAGATCTAGGGGGCAGGCAGTACTTC. The chain has TRBV14 and TRBJ2-7; the match to TRBD1 covers 7 bases. V lost 0 bases and J lost 9; bases outside the gene matches: 5. The CDR3 sequence is 13 residues long. CDR1 is SGHDN and CDR2 is FVKESK in the germline V gene.

The CDR3 nucleotides read TGTGCCAGCAGCTTTCGGTTAGCGGGGGGGCTGGGTCCCACAGATACGCAGTATTTT. Amino acid sequence: CASSFRLAGGLGPTDTQYF. This rearrangement joins TRBV7-9 to TRBJ2-3; 11 bases map to TRBD2. The CDR3 length is 19 residues. Germline CDR1 SEHNR, CDR2 FQNEAQ (reference sequence). Germline trimming cut 3 bases from V and 2 bases from J; bases unmatched to any gene: 13.

The V call is TRBV10-2, the J call TRBJ2-7; 13 bases agree with TRBD2. From germline, CDR1 is WSHSY and CDR2 SAAADI. Trimming cost V 4 bases and J 4 bases; bases outside gene matches: 1. The CDR3 covers 14 residues. The CDR3 spells CASSGTSGGYEQYF. The CDR3 region has the DNA TGCGCCAGCAGTGGGACTAGCGGGGGTTACGAGCAGTACTTC.

The chain employs TRBV18 and TRBJ1-2; D is undetermined. Germline assignment: CDR1 KGHSH and CDR2 LQKENI. V shed 3 bases and J shed 4 bases, with 18 bases lying between them. The CDR3 has 16 amino acids. The CDR3 reads CASSPGLGLGGYGYTF. CDR3 DNA sequence: TGTGCCAGCTCACCCGGGCTCGGGCTGGGAGGCTATGGCTACACCTTC. Full variable domain (missing parts from reference TRBV18 and TRBJ1-2): NAGVMQNPRHLVRRRGQEARLRCSPMKGHSHVYWYRQLPEEGLKFMVYLQKENIIDESGMPKERFSAEFPKEGPSILRIQQVVRGDSAAYFCASSPGLGLGGYGYTFGSGTRLTVV.

The chain joins TRBV19 to TRBJ2-1; 9 positions match TRBD1. CDR1 is LNHDA and CDR2 is SQIVND in the germline V gene (reference sequence). CDR3 length equals 15 residues. Trimming took 5 bases from V and 7 from J; bases not matched to a gene: 9. The CDR3 nucleotides read TGTGCCAGTAGTGTAGTAGGGACAGGGCCGAATGAGCAGTTCTTC. Residues: CASSVVGTGPNEQFF.

V and J are TRBV7-8 and TRBJ2-5; the match to TRBD2 covers 10 bases. V gave up 3 bases and J gave up 5 bases; unmatched junction bases: 3. The CDR3 runs 14 residues. Germline CDR1 reads SGHVS; CDR2 reads FQNEAQ. The CDR3 DNA follows: TGTGCCAGCAGCTTTGAAGCGGGAGGGGAGACCCAGTACTTC. Its protein is CASSFEAGGETQYF.

This sequence joins TRBV6-4 and TRBJ1-1; 9 bases map to TRBD1. The CDR3 sequence is 14 residues long. With 2 bases clipped from V and 6 bases from J, the junction kept 4 bases outside the gene matches. CDR1 is MRHNA and CDR2 is SNTAGT in the germline V gene. The CDR3 sequence: CASSDGTGKSEAFF. The CDR3 region has the DNA TGTGCCAGCAGTGACGGGACAGGGAAGTCTGAAGCTTTCTTT.

This clone came up once. The rearrangement uses TRBV9 and TRBJ2-3, with TRBD1 matching over 7 bases. V lost 2 bases to trimming and J lost 6 bases; unmatched junction nucleotides: 3. The CDR3 spans 13 residues. From germline, CDR1 is SGDLS and CDR2 YYNGEE. CDR3 coding DNA: TGTGCCAGCAGCGTTACAGGGGTCGATACGCAGTATTTT. Translated, it gives CASSVTGVDTQYF.

J is TRBJ2-1 and V is TRBV15; D might be TRBD2 (6 bases). Trimming cost V 1 base and J 9 bases, with 16 bases left between them. The CDR3 has 15 residues. Per the germline V gene, CDR1 is LNHNV and CDR2 is YYDKDF (reference sequence). The CDR3 spells CATSRGGERGGEQFF. The CDR3 coding sequence is TGTGCCACCAGCAGAGGGGGGGAGAGGGGCGGTGAGCAGTTCTTC.

The rearrangement links TRBV28 to TRBJ2-1; 7 bases fit TRBD2. This CDR3 is built from 15 residues. Germline lookup yields CDR1 MDHEN and CDR2 SYDVKM. Losses at the gene ends were 3 bases for V and 6 bases for J; bases not matched to a gene: 8. CDR3: CASSFDGREINEQFF. The CDR3 coding sequence is TGTGCCAGCAGTTTCGATGGGAGGGAAATCAATGAGCAGTTCTTC.

The V gene is TRBV6-6, the J gene TRBJ2-5; 8 bases agree with TRBD1. V shed 5 bases and J 1 base; nucleotides not matched to a gene: 6. The CDR3 totals 15 residues. Looked up from germline, CDR1 is MNHNY and CDR2 is SVGAGI (reference sequence). The chain's CDR3 is CASSRQGYPQETQYF. DNA of the CDR3: TGTGCCAGCAGTAGACAGGGGTACCCCCAAGAGACCCAGTACTTC.

The chain is built from TRBV4-3 and TRBJ2-7; TRBD2 matches 8 bases. Germline V lookup: CDR1 LGHNA, CDR2 YSLEER. This CDR3 is built from 14 residues. V was pared by 3 bases and J by 1 base, with 2 bases of the junction left unmatched. This chain's CDR3 is CASSHVAGSYEQYF. DNA of the CDR3: TGCGCCAGCAGCCACGTAGCGGGGTCCTACGAGCAGTACTTC.

The chain has TRBV7-3 and TRBJ2-3, with D possibly TRBD2 on 6 matching bases. Per germline, CDR1 SGHTA and CDR2 FQGTGA. This CDR3 has 15 residues. Trimming took 4 bases from V and 3 from J, leaving 14 bases between them. The CDR3 sequence is CASSSTGVATDTQYF. The CDR3 bases are TGTGCCAGCAGCTCTACGGGGGTGGCGACAGATACGCAGTATTTT.

This sequence joins TRBV6-1 and TRBJ2-5; 7 positions match TRBD2. Germline V gene lookup returns CDR1 MNHNS and CDR2 SASEGT. The CDR3 length is 15 residues. Trimming cost V 7 bases and J 2 bases; bases outside gene matches: 10. CDR3 loop: CASNPRGRGQETQYF. For the CDR3, the DNA is TGTGCCAGCAACCCTCGCGGGAGAGGGCAAGAGACCCAGTACTTC.

This clone has a single count. This same CDR3 is encoded by further DNA sequences in the sample. V usage is TRBV5-6 and J usage is TRBJ2-3, with 13 bases matching TRBD2. Germline trimming cut 4 bases from V and 2 bases from J; bases unmatched to any gene: 10. There are 18 residues in the CDR3. Germline loops: CDR1 SGHDT, CDR2 YYEEEE. The CDR3 coding sequence is TGTGCCAGCAGCCTAAGGACTAGCGGGAGTGGCAACACAGATACGCAGTATTTT. Residues: CASSLRTSGSGNTDTQYF.

The rearrangement uses TRBV6-1 and TRBJ2-1, with 9 positions matching TRBD2. This CDR3 comprises 17 residues. Trimming at V came to 4 bases and at J to 6 bases, leaving 13 bases not matched to a gene. Germline V gene sequence: CDR1 MNHNS, CDR2 SASEGT. This CDR3 is CASSAQRAGGNLNEQFF. The DNA of the CDR3 is TGTGCCAGCAGTGCCCAGAGAGCGGGAGGAAACCTCAATGAGCAGTTCTTC.